These T cell receptor beta chains were read from a single sample in a study of patients and donors after allogeneic stem cell transplantation. TCRdb itself ran the RT-PCR reads through MiXCR, one entry per CDR3 protein. The table lists fewer than 200,000 distinct CDR3 sequences, about 32% of them singletons. What was sequenced was blood, either unsorted or a sorted T cell fraction (not recorded which). All receptors come from a human donor who was either an allogeneic HSCT recipient or a stem cell or donor lymphocyte infusion donor (not recorded which). It is not recorded whose cells these are; they may come from a transplant donor. The CDR3 runs from the conserved cysteine through the conserved F or W.

>TRBV4-1
CASSPFFLDKNFIEKLFF
>TRBV10-3
CATGSAGNTIYF
>TRBV4-1
CASSHFARGKTQYF
>TRBV28
CASSLGDNYQPQHF
>TRBV20-1
CSALVIPGQGKDYEQYF
>TRBV7-7
CASSLAGDSTQETQYF
>TRBV29-1
CSVETGGYYEQYF
>TRBV12-3/TRBV12-4
CASSRGTSGRKDTQYF
>TRBV7-9
CASSDWSYEQYF
>TRBV9
CASSVRAGELFF
>TRBV6-2/TRBV6-3
CASSPWRGSSGNTIYF
>TRBV6-1
CASTLIGGKSEAFF
>TRBV11-2
CASSPWTVLGDTQYF
>TRBV7-8
CASSSIAGVGTDTQYF
>TRBV7-2
CASSLTRDNEQFF
>TRBV3-1
CASSQWAGTGVLEQYF
>TRBV27
CASSSPGLDLYEQYF
>TRBV7-2
CASSLTRDGNEQFF
>TRBV20-1
CSAPDREHEQYF
>TRBV12-3/TRBV12-4
CASSFVVAGAYNEQFF
>TRBV6-2/TRBV6-3
CASSPRVNTEAFF
>TRBV12-3/TRBV12-4
CASSFPGSVTGELFF